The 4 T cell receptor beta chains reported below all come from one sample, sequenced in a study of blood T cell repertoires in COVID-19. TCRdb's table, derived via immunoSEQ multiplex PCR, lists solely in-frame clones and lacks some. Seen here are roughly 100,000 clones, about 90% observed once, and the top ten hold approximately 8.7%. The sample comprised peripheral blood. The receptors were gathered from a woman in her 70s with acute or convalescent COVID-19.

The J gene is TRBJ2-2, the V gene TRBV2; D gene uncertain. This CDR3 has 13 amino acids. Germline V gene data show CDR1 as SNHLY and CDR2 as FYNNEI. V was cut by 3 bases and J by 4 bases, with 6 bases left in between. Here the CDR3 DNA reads TGTGCCAGCAGTGATTGGAGCACCGGGGAGCTGTTTTTT. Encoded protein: CASSDWSTGELFF.

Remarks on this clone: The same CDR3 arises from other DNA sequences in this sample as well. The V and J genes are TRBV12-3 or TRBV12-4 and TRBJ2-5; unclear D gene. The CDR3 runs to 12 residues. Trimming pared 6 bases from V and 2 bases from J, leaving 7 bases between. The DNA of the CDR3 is TGTGCCAGCAGCCTCACACAAGAGACCCAGTACTTC. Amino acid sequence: CASSLTQETQYF.

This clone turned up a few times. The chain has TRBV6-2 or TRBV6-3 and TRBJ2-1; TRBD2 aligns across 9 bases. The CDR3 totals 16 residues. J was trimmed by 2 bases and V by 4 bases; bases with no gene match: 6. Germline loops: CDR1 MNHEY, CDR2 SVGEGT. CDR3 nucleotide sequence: TGTGCCAGCAGTTCAATAGCGGGAGAGCCCTACAATGAGCAGTTCTTC. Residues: CASSSIAGEPYNEQFF.

CDR3 region: CASSDPGQVSSYEQYF. The DNA for the CDR3 is TGTGCCAGCAGTGACCCGGGACAGGTTTCCTCCTACGAGCAGTACTTC. This chain uses TRBV6-2 or TRBV6-3 with TRBJ2-7, with TRBD1 matching over 8 bases. Germline-derived CDR1 and CDR2 are MNHEY and SVGEGT. The CDR3 is made up of 16 amino acids. With 5 bases clipped from V and 0 bases from J, the junction kept 9 bases outside the gene matches.